One sample yielded the 17 T cell receptor beta chains listed below, sequenced in a study of cytomegalovirus exposure and HLA in healthy donors. The PCR employed 60 Vbeta primers together with 13 Jbeta primers. Method: immunoSEQ multiplex PCR; TCRdb's copy keeps in-frame clones and lacks some. In the table there are over 95,000 clones, 70% to 85% of which are singletons. Sequences were obtained from PBMCs. All receptors derive from a woman between 35 and 50 years old in good health and CMV-seropositive.

The J gene is TRBJ2-1, the V gene TRBV2; 9 nucleotides agree with TRBD1. The V gene end was trimmed by 4 bases and the J gene end by 0 bases; junction bases not matched to a gene: 4. Germline V gives CDR1 SNHLY, CDR2 FYNNEI. The CDR3 has 16 amino acids. CDR3: CASSGDRASSYNEQFF. The CDR3 DNA follows: TGTGCCAGCAGTGGGGACAGGGCGAGCTCCTACAATGAGCAGTTCTTC.

The J gene is TRBJ1-2, the V gene TRBV2; weak D call: TRBD1 (6 bases). CDR1 and CDR2 from the germline V gene are SNHLY and FYNNEI. V gave up 4 bases and J gave up 5 bases, with 17 bases separating them. CDR3 length: 15 residues. This chain's CDR3 is CASSARTAGTYGYTF. CDR3 nucleotides: TGTGCCAGCAGTGCTCGGACAGCCGGGACGTATGGCTACACCTTC.

The genes are TRBV5-6 and TRBJ1-5; TRBD1 might be the D (5 bases). CDR1 is SGHDT and CDR2 is YYEEEE in the germline V gene. The CDR3 sequence is 13 residues long. V gave up 2 bases and J gave up 4 bases, with 7 bases separating them. In DNA, the CDR3 is TGTGCCAGCAGCTTTGCAGGGAATCAGCCCCAGCATTTT. Its translation is CASSFAGNQPQHF.

V is TRBV5-1 and J is TRBJ1-5, with 7 bases matching TRBD1. Unmatched junction bases numbered 4, after V lost 4 bases and J lost 0 bases. Germline V gene sequence: CDR1 SGHRS, CDR2 YFSETQ. The CDR3 extends over 15 amino acids. This chain's CDR3 is CASSEQGNSNQPQHF. DNA of the CDR3: TGCGCCAGCAGCGAACAGGGGAATAGCAATCAGCCCCAGCATTTT.

This chain connects TRBV5-1 to TRBJ2-4; weak D call: TRBD1 (5 bases). The V gene's germline CDR1 is SGHRS and CDR2 YFSETQ. This CDR3 region has 18 residues. V shed 0 bases and J shed 2 bases, with 18 bases lying between them. Written as DNA, the CDR3 is TGCGCCAGCAGCTTGGCGCCTCAGGGATCTGAAACCAAAAACATTCAGTACTTC. Protein sequence: CASSLAPQGSETKNIQYF.

The V call is TRBV11-3, the J call TRBJ2-3; the D gene is possibly TRBD1 (5 bases). This CDR3 has 13 residues. Trimming removed 5 bases at V and 8 bases at J, with 14 bases between. CDR1 is SGHNT and CDR2 is YENEEA in the germline V gene. CDR3 residues: CASSVLREGTQYF. CDR3 sequence (DNA): TGTGCCAGCAGCGTCCTCAGGGAAGGTACGCAGTATTTT.

The chain is built from TRBV5-1 and TRBJ2-2; possibly TRBD2 for D (6 bases). The CDR3 is 14 amino acids. V lost 6 bases and J lost 7, with 16 bases in between. Looked up from germline, CDR1 is SGHRS and CDR2 is YFSETQ. CDR3 in amino acids: CASTLGRGDGELFF. Written as DNA, the CDR3 is TGCGCCAGCACCCTGGGGCGGGGTGACGGGGAGCTGTTTTTT.

This clone was counted between two and nine times. Here the CDR3 DNA reads TGTGCCAGCAGTCCCCAGGGGGACAGCCATCAGCCCCAGCATTTT. Encoded protein: CASSPQGDSHQPQHF. V is TRBV27 and J is TRBJ1-5, with 7 bases matching TRBD1. Unmatched junction bases numbered 9, after V lost 5 bases and J lost 5 bases. This CDR3 contains 15 residues. Germline CDR1 and CDR2: MNHEY and SMNVEV (reference sequence).

This chain links TRBV1 with TRBJ2-4; the tabulated D call, TRBD2, remains unverified against the DNA. TRBV1 is a pseudogene segment. The CDR3 has 17 residues. This chain's CDR3 is CTSSLRSYRGDKNIQYF. As DNA, the CDR3 is TGCACCAGCAGCCTCCGCTCCTATCGGGGGGACAAAAACATTCAGTACTTC.

The J gene is TRBJ2-3, the V gene TRBV19, with 13 positions matching TRBD2. Germline-derived CDR1 and CDR2 are LNHDA and SQIVND (reference sequence). V trimming: 5 bases; J trimming: 6 bases; junction bases outside the gene matches: 5. The CDR3 length is 15 residues. In nucleotides, the CDR3 is TGTGCCAGTAGTCGGACTAGCGGGAGATCGGATACGCAGTATTTT. Translating it yields CASSRTSGRSDTQYF.

This rearrangement joins TRBV10-3 to TRBJ2-3; TRBD1 matches at 7 bases. J was trimmed by 3 bases and V by 10 bases; bases with no gene match: 7. The length of the CDR3 is 13 residues. Per germline, CDR1 ENHRY and CDR2 SYGVKD. This chain's CDR3 is CATGQALTDTQYF. The DNA for the CDR3 is TGTGCCACCGGACAGGCATTAACAGATACGCAGTATTTT.

The chain carries TRBV10-3 and TRBJ2-7, with TRBD2 identical over 7 bases. The germline V gene has CDR1 ENHRY and CDR2 SYGVKD. This CDR3 contains 17 residues. The V segment lost 3 bases and the J segment 1 base; nucleotides outside the gene matches: 12. CDR3 loop: CAISDVRGRAPSYEQYF. CDR3 nucleotide sequence: TGTGCCATCAGTGACGTCCGGGGGAGGGCGCCTTCCTACGAGCAGTACTTC.

This clone was counted only a few times. V is TRBV18 and J is TRBJ2-2; 8 bases line up with TRBD1. J lost 5 bases, V lost 2 bases, and 7 bases had no gene match. Germline CDR1 and CDR2: KGHSH and LQKENI. CDR3 size: 16 residues. CDR3 loop: CASSPAGQGSTGELFF. The CDR3 DNA reads TGTGCCAGCTCACCAGCAGGACAGGGAAGTACCGGGGAGCTGTTTTTT.

This CDR3 is CASRQGRNTEAFF. The CDR3, as DNA: TGTGCCAGCCGACAGGGGCGGAACACTGAAGCTTTCTTT. The rearrangement uses TRBV6-1 and TRBJ1-1; TRBD1 agrees at 8 bases. The CDR3 length is 13 residues. Per the germline V gene, CDR1 is MNHNS and CDR2 is SASEGT. V lost 8 bases to trimming and J lost 1 base; unmatched junction nucleotides: 3.

This chain uses TRBV29-1 with TRBJ2-2; 8 bases match TRBD1. This CDR3 contains 13 residues. Per germline, CDR1 SQVTM and CDR2 ANQGSEA. The trim removed 0 bases at V and 15 bases at J, leaving 9 bases unmatched. The CDR3 sequence is CSVEDRTGCSVFF. The CDR3 DNA reads as TGCAGCGTTGAAGATAGGACAGGGTGTTCGGTGTTTTTT.

The rearrangement joins TRBV5-6 to TRBJ2-7; 11 nucleotides align to TRBD1. Losses at the gene ends were 5 bases for V and 3 bases for J; bases not matched to a gene: 7. Germline-derived CDR1 and CDR2 are SGHDT and YYEEEE. This CDR3 region has 15 residues. In nucleotides, the CDR3 is TGTGCCAGCAGTTCAACCGGGACAGGGGGCTACGAGCAGTACTTC. It is translated as CASSSTGTGGYEQYF.

The chain uses TRBV6-1 and TRBJ1-4, with 9 bases aligning to TRBD1. The CDR3 sequence is 15 residues long. Germline CDR1 and CDR2: MNHNS and SASEGT. V lost 9 bases, J lost 7 bases, and 12 bases stayed unmatched. CDR3 DNA sequence: TGTGCCAGTAGCCTGGGGACAGGGATAACTGAAAAACTGTTTTTT. It encodes CASSLGTGITEKLFF.